Here is one TCR beta chain with its context. This specimen belongs to a study of cytomegalovirus exposure and HLA in healthy donors. The primer mix had 60 Vbeta and 13 Jbeta primers. The repertoire was sequenced with immunoSEQ multiplex PCR; TCRdb's copy has only in-frame clones and lacks some. The sample records 150,000 to 200,000 clones, over 70% being singletons. Trimming at V came to 5 bases and at J to 6 bases, leaving 8 bases not matched to a gene. The germline V gene has CDR1 SGHVS and CDR2 FNYEAQ. This CDR3 is 16 amino acids long. This chain links TRBV7-6 with TRBJ2-3, with TRBD2 identical over 13 bases. This receptor was obtained from a woman aged 45-65 years in good health and CMV-seropositive. Sample: PBMCs. The DNA for the CDR3 is TGTGCCAGCAGCCCCCGGACTAGCGGGAGTATTGATACGCAGTATTTT. Its protein is CASSPRTSGSIDTQYF.